This TCR beta chain stems from a study of blood T cell repertoires in COVID-19. Study overall: Samples representing acute and convalescent COVID-19 were sourced from the United States, Italy and Spain.

Clones were sequenced by immunoSEQ multiplex PCR, and TCRdb holds only the in-frame ones, with some missing. The profile shows fewer than 350,000 clones, approximately 85% of them singletons. The CDR3 is made up of 15 amino acids. The ends lost 2 bases at V and 4 bases at J; junction bases unmatched: 5. The germline V gene has CDR1 SNHLY and CDR2 FYNNEI. J is TRBJ1-5 and V is TRBV2, with 7 positions matching TRBD1. This clonotype originated in a man in his late teens or twenties with active or convalescent COVID-19. The specimen was peripheral blood. The CDR3 region has the DNA TGTGCCAGCAGTGAATCCAGGGGGTTTAATCAGCCCCAGCATTTT. Its protein is CASSESRGFNQPQHF.